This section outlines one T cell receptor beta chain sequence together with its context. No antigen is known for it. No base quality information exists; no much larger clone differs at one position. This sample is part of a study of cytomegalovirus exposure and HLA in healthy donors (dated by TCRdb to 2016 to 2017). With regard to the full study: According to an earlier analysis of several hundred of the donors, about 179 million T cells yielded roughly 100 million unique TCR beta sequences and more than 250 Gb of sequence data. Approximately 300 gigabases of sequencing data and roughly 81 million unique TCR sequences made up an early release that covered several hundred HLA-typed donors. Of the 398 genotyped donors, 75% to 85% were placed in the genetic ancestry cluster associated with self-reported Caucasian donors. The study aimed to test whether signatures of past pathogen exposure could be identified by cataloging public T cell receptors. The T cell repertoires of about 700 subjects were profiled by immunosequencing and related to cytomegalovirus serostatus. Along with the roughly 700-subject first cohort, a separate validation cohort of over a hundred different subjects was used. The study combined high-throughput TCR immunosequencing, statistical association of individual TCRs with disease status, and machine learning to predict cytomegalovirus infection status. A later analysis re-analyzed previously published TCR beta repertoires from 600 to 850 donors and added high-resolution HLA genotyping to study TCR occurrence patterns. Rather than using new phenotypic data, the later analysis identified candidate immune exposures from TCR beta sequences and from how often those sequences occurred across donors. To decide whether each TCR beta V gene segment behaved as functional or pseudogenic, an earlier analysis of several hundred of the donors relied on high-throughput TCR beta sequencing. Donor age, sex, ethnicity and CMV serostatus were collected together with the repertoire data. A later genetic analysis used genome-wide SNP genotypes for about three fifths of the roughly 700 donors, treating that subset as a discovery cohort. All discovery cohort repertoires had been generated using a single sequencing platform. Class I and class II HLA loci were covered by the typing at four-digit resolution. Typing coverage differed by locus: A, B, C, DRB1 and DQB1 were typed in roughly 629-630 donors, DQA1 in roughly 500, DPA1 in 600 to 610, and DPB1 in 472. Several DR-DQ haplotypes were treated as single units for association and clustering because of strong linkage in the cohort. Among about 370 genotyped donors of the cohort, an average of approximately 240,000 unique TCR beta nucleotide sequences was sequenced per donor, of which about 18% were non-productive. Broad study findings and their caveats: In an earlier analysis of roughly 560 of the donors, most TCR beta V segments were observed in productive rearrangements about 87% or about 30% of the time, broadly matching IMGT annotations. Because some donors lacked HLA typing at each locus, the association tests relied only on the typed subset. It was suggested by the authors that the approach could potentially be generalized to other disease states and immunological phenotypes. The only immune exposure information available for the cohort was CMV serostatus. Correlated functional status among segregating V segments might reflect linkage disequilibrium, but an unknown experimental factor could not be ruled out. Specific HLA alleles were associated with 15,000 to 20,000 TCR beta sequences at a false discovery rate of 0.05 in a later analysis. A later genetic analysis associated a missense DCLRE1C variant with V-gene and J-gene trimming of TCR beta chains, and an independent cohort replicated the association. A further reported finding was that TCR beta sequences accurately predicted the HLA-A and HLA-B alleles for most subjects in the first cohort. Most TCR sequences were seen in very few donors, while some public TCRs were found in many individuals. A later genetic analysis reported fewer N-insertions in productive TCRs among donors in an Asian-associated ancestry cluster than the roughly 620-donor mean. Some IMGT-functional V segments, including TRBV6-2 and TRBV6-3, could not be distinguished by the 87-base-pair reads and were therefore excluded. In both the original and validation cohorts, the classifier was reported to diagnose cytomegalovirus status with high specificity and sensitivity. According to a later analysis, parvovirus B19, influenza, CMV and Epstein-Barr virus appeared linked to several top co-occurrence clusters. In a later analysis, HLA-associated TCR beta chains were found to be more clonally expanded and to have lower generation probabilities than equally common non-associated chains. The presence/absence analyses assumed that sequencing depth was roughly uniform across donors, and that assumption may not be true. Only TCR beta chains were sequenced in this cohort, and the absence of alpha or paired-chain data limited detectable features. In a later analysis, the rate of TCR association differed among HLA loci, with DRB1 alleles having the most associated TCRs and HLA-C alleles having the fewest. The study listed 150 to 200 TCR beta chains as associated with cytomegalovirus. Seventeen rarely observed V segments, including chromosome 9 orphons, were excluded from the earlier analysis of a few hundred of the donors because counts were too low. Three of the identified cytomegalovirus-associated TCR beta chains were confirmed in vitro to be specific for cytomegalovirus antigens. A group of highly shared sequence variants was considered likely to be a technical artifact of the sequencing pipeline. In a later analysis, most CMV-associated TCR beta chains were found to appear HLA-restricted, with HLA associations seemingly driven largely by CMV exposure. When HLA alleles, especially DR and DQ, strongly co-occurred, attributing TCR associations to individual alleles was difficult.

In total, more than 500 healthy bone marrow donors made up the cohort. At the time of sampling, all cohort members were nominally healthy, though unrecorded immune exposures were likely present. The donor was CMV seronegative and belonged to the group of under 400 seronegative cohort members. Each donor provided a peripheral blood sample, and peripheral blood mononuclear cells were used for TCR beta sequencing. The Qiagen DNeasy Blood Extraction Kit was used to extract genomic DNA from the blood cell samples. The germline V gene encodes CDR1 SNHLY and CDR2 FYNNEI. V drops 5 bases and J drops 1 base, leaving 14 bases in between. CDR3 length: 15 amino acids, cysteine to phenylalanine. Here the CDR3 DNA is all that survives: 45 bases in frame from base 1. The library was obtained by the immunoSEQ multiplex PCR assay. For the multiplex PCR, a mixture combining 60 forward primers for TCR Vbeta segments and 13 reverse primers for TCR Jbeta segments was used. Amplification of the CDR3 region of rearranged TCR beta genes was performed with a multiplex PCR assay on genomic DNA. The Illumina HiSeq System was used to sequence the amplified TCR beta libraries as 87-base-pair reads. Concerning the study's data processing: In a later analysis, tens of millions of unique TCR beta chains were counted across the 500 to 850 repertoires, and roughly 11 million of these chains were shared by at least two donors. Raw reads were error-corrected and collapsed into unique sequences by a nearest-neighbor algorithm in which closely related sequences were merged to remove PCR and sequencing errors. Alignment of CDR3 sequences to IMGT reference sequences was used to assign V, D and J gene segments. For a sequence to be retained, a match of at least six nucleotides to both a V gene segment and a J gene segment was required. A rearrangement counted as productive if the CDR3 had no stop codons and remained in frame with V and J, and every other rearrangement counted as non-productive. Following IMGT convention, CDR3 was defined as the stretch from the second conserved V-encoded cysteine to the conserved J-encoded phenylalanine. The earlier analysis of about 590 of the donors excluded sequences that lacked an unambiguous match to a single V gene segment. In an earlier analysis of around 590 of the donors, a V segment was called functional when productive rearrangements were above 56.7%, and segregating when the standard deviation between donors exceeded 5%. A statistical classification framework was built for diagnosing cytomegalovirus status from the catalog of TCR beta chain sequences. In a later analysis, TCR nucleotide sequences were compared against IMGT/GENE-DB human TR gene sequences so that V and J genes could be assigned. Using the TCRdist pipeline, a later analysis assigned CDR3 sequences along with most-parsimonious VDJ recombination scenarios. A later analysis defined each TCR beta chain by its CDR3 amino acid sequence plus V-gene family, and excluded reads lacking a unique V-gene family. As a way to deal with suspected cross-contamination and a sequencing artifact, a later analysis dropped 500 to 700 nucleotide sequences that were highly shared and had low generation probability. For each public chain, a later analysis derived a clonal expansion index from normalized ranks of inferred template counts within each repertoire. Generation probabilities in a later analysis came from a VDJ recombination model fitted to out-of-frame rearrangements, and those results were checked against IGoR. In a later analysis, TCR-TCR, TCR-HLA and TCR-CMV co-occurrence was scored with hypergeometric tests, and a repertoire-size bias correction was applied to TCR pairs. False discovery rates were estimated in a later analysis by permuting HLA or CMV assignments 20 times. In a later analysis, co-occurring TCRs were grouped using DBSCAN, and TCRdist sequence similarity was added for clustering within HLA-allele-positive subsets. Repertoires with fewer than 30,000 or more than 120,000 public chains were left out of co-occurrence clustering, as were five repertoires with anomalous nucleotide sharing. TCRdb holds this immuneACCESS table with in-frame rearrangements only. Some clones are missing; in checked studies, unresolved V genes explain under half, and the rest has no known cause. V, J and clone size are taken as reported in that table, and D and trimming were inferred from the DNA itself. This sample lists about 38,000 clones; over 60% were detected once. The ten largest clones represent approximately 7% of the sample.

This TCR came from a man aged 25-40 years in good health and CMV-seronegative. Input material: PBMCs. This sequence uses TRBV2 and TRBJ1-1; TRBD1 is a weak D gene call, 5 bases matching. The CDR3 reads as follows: CASSLDHGANTEAFF. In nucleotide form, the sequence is TGTGCCAGCAGTCTGGATCATGGGGCGAACACTGAAGCTTTCTTT.